This is a list of T cell receptor beta chains from one sample in a study of blood T cell repertoires in COVID-19. The protocol was immunoSEQ multiplex PCR, while the TCRdb copy is restricted to in-frame clones and leaves out a portion. The repertoire includes around 57,000 clones, around 90% of them detected once, and 22% sits in the top ten. The sequencing sample was made of peripheral blood. Source of these receptors: an elderly woman with COVID-19, enrolled during active disease. Each CDR3 is given with its conserved first and last residue. Each record gives: J gene, V gene, clone size, D gene, CDR3 protein, CDR3 DNA. The D gene is left open where the match is weak. A row's size may be missing; if present it is once, few, many or a size class.

j_gene: TRBJ2-3
v_gene: TRBV2
abundance: .
d_gene: TRBD1
CDR3aa: CASGTGHTDTQYF
CDR3nt: TGTGCCAGCGGGACAGGGCACACAGATACGCAGTATTTT

j_gene: TRBJ1-1
v_gene: TRBV24-1
abundance: .
d_gene: TRBD1
CDR3aa: CASRPGQGVVEAFF
CDR3nt: TGTGCCTCCAGACCCGGACAGGGGGTTGTTGAAGCTTTCTTT

j_gene: TRBJ1-2
v_gene: TRBV6-5
abundance: .
d_gene: TRBD1
CDR3aa: CASSTGQAISIGYTF
CDR3nt: TGTGCCAGCAGTACCGGACAGGCGATTTCGATTGGCTACACCTTC

j_gene: TRBJ2-7
v_gene: TRBV6-6
abundance: few
d_gene: TRBD2
CDR3aa: CASSFFPGLAGAMTYEQYF
CDR3nt: TGTGCCAGCAGCTTTTTCCCGGGACTAGCGGGGGCAATGACCTACGAGCAGTACTTC

j_gene: TRBJ2-5
v_gene: TRBV24-1
abundance: .
d_gene: .
CDR3aa: CATSDPRLAYYIETQYF
CDR3nt: TGTGCCACCAGTGACCCCCGGCTAGCTTACTATATTGAGACCCAGTACTTC

j_gene: TRBJ2-4
v_gene: TRBV2
abundance: .
d_gene: TRBD2
CDR3aa: CASSKAGGLIDIQYF
CDR3nt: TGTGCCAGCAGTAAAGCGGGGGGACTTATAGACATTCAGTACTTC

j_gene: TRBJ2-2
v_gene: TRBV7-3
abundance: .
d_gene: .
CDR3aa: CASSLTGAETGELFF
CDR3nt: TGTGCCAGCAGCTTAACTGGGGCAGAGACCGGGGAGCTGTTTTTT

j_gene: TRBJ2-5
v_gene: TRBV5-1
abundance: .
d_gene: TRBD1
CDR3aa: CASNLGTGNQETQYF
CDR3nt: TGCGCCAGCAACCTAGGGACAGGGAACCAAGAGACCCAGTACTTC

j_gene: TRBJ1-5
v_gene: TRBV30
abundance: .
d_gene: TRBD1
CDR3aa: CAWGKTGQGNQPQHF
CDR3nt: TGTGCCTGGGGAAAGACAGGGCAAGGCAATCAGCCCCAGCATTTT

j_gene: TRBJ1-3
v_gene: TRBV6-5
abundance: .
d_gene: .
CDR3aa: CASSYPGQSGNTIYF
CDR3nt: TGTGCCAGCAGTTACCCGGGACAATCTGGAAACACCATATATTTT

j_gene: TRBJ2-4
v_gene: TRBV5-5
abundance: .
d_gene: TRBD1
CDR3aa: CASSLEGGGFVWYF
CDR3nt: TGTGCCAGCAGCTTGGAAGGGGGCGGGTTTGTATGGTACTTC

j_gene: TRBJ2-7
v_gene: TRBV3-1/TRBV3-2
abundance: .
d_gene: .
CDR3aa: CASSQGTGDYEQYF
CDR3nt: TGTGCCAGCAGCCAAGGTACAGGCGACTACGAGCAGTACTTC

j_gene: TRBJ2-7
v_gene: TRBV5-4
abundance: once
d_gene: .
CDR3aa: CASSVDRVYEQYF
CDR3nt: TGTGCCAGCAGCGTGGACAGAGTCTACGAGCAGTACTTC

j_gene: TRBJ1-2
v_gene: TRBV5-8
abundance: .
d_gene: TRBD1
CDR3aa: CASSRTGAVAYGYTF
CDR3nt: TGTGCCAGCAGCCGGACAGGGGCGGTAGCGTATGGCTACACCTTC

j_gene: TRBJ2-7
v_gene: TRBV28
abundance: .
d_gene: .
CDR3aa: CASNREYEQYF
CDR3nt: TGTGCCAGCAATCGAGAATACGAGCAGTACTTC

j_gene: TRBJ1-5
v_gene: TRBV7-2
abundance: .
d_gene: .
CDR3aa: CASSLVQGNQPQHF
CDR3nt: TGTGCCAGCAGCTTAGTCCAGGGTAATCAGCCCCAGCATTTT

j_gene: TRBJ2-5
v_gene: TRBV5-1
abundance: .
d_gene: .
CDR3aa: CASSLERGQETQYF
CDR3nt: TGCGCCAGCAGCTTGGAAAGGGGGCAAGAGACCCAGTACTTC

j_gene: TRBJ1-1
v_gene: TRBV7-9
abundance: .
d_gene: .
CDR3aa: CASSLGRQVMNTEAFF
CDR3nt: TGTGCCAGCAGCTTAGGCCGACAGGTCATGAACACTGAAGCTTTCTTT

j_gene: TRBJ1-2
v_gene: TRBV30
abundance: .
d_gene: TRBD1
CDR3aa: CAWSYRGLYGYTF
CDR3nt: TGTGCCTGGAGTTACAGGGGGCTCTATGGCTACACCTTC

j_gene: TRBJ1-2
v_gene: TRBV2
abundance: .
d_gene: TRBD1
CDR3aa: CASSADRAGGGYTF
CDR3nt: TGTGCCAGCAGCGCGGACAGGGCCGGTGGGGGCTACACCTTC

j_gene: TRBJ1-2
v_gene: TRBV5-1
abundance: .
d_gene: .
CDR3aa: CASSAAELSYGYTF
CDR3nt: TGCGCCAGCAGCGCGGCAGAACTAAGCTATGGCTACACCTTC

j_gene: TRBJ1-1
v_gene: TRBV19
abundance: .
d_gene: .
CDR3aa: CASRSPTGLNTEAFF
CDR3nt: TGTGCCAGTAGATCCCCCACAGGATTAAACACTGAAGCTTTCTTT

j_gene: TRBJ2-7
v_gene: TRBV7-6
abundance: .
d_gene: TRBD1
CDR3aa: CASSLTAGGFYEQYF
CDR3nt: TGTGCCAGCAGCTTAACGGCAGGGGGCTTCTACGAGCAGTACTTC

j_gene: TRBJ2-5
v_gene: TRBV19
abundance: .
d_gene: TRBD2
CDR3aa: CASSSRLAGATYQETQYF
CDR3nt: TGTGCCAGTAGTTCCAGACTAGCGGGGGCTACGTACCAAGAGACCCAGTACTTC

j_gene: TRBJ1-2
v_gene: TRBV5-1
abundance: once
d_gene: TRBD1
CDR3aa: CASSLGRGYGYTF
CDR3nt: TGCGCCAGCAGCTTAGGCAGGGGGTATGGCTACACCTTC

j_gene: TRBJ1-2
v_gene: TRBV19
abundance: once
d_gene: TRBD1
CDR3aa: CASSTPRQGVYGYTF
CDR3nt: TGTGCCAGTAGTACCCCTCGGCAGGGGGTCTATGGCTACACCTTC